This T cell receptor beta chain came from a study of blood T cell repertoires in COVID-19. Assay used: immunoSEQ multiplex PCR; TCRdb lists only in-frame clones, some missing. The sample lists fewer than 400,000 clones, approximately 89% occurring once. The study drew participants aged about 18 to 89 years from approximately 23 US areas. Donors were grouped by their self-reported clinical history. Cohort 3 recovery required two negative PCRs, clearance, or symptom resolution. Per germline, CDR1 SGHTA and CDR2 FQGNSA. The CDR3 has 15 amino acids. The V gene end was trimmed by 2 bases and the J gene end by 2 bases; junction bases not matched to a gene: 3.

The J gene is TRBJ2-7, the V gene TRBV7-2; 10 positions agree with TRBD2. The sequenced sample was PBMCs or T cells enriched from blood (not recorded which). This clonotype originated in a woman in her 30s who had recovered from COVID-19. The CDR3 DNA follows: TGTGCCAGCAGCTTAAGCGGGGGGGAAACCTACGAGCAGTACTTC. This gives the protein CASSLSGGETYEQYF. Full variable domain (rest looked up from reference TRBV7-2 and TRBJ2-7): GAGVSQSPSNKVTEKGKDVELRCDPISGHTALYWYRQSLGQGLEFLIYFQGNSAPDKSGLPSDRFSAERTGGSVSTLTIQRTQQEDSAVYLCASSLSGGETYEQYFGPGTRLTVT.